Below are 27 T cell receptor beta chains sequenced from a single sample in a study of cytomegalovirus exposure and HLA in healthy donors. The repertoire was sequenced with immunoSEQ multiplex PCR; TCRdb's copy has only in-frame clones and lacks some. Among fewer than 90,000 clones listed, roughly 94% were seen once. Input material: PBMCs. The origin of the receptors is a young woman in good health and CMV-seropositive.

The chain has TRBV2 and TRBJ2-2; 12 bases map to TRBD2. Germline CDR1 is SNHLY and CDR2 is FYNNEI. CDR3 length equals 17 residues. The trim removed 4 bases at V and 0 bases at J, leaving 3 bases unmatched. For the CDR3, the DNA is TGTGCCAGCAGTGTTACTAGCGGGGGGACGAACACCGGGGAGCTGTTTTTT. The encoded protein is CASSVTSGGTNTGELFF.

CDR3 bases: TGCGCCAGCAGCGGGACTACAGGGGGAGCCCGCAATGAGCAGTTCTTC. Translation gives CASSGTTGGARNEQFF. V usage is TRBV5-1 and J usage is TRBJ2-1; D possibly corresponds to TRBD1 (8 bases). V was shortened by 4 bases and J by 6 bases, with 20 bases between the two germline ends. Per germline, CDR1 SGHRS and CDR2 YFSETQ. The CDR3 is 16 amino acids.

This clone was found once. The rearrangement uses TRBV7-2 and TRBJ1-2, with a tentative D call TRBD1 (6 bases). The germline gives CDR1 SGHTA, CDR2 FQGNSA. Between the trimmed V and J ends, which lost 5 bases and 4 bases, there was a span of 14 bases. The CDR3 consists of 14 residues. The CDR3 here is CASSVQGRGYGYTF. The CDR3 DNA is TGTGCCAGCAGCGTGCAGGGGAGGGGCTATGGCTACACCTTC.

The chain is built from TRBV7-2 and TRBJ2-3; 8 bases match TRBD2. The CDR3 is 16 residues long. Trimming cost V 6 bases and J 0 bases; bases outside gene matches: 8. Germline V CDR1 and CDR2: SGHTA, FQGNSA. DNA for the CDR3: TGTGCCAGCAGTCTGGGCGCGGGGGGAAGCACAGATACGCAGTATTTT. Translation gives CASSLGAGGSTDTQYF. The full variable domain, in which reference TRBV7-2 and TRBJ2-3 provide the parts outside the CDR3, is GAGVSQSPSNKVTEKGKDVELRCDPISGHTALYWYRQSLGQGLEFLIYFQGNSAPDKSGLPSDRFSAERTGGSVSTLTIQRTQQEDSAVYLCASSLGAGGSTDTQYFGPGTRLTVL.

This clone was observed once. The genes are TRBV7-9 and TRBJ2-1, with 8 bases identical to TRBD2. The V gene's germline CDR1 is SEHNR and CDR2 FQNEAQ (reference sequence). This CDR3 contains 16 residues. V lost 5 bases and J lost 4; bases outside the gene matches: 10. The CDR3 bases are TGTGCCAGCAGCGGATACGGGGGGGCAGGGTACAATGAGCAGTTCTTC. Amino acids: CASSGYGGAGYNEQFF. Supplemented by reference TRBV7-9 and TRBJ2-1, the full variable domain reads DTGVSQNPRHKITKRGQNVTFRCDPISEHNRLYWYRQTLGQGPEFLTYFQNEAQLEKSRLLSDRFSAERPKGSFSTLEIQRTEQGDSAMYLCASSGYGGAGYNEQFFGPGTRLTVL.

This chain joins TRBV4-2 and TRBJ2-1; D possibly corresponds to TRBD1 (5 bases). The CDR3 extends over 18 amino acids. In germline, CDR1 is LGHNA, CDR2 YNFKEQ. Trimming stripped 1 base from V and 0 bases from J, with 16 bases between. The CDR3 nucleotides read TGTGCCAGCAGCCAAGCACTGCACTCAGGGATCTCCTACAATGAGCAGTTCTTC. Its protein is CASSQALHSGISYNEQFF.

The V gene is TRBV9, the J gene TRBJ1-3, with D perhaps TRBD1 (6 bases). Trimming removed 4 bases at V and 1 base at J, with 15 bases between. The V gene's germline CDR1 is SGDLS and CDR2 YYNGEE. The CDR3 consists of 16 residues. The CDR3 nucleotides are TGTGCCAGCAGCCCTCGAGTACAGGGATCTGGAAACACCATATATTTT. It encodes CASSPRVQGSGNTIYF.

The rearrangement links TRBV28 to TRBJ2-2, with D hard to call. The CDR3 length is 17 residues. Germline CDR1 and CDR2: MDHEN and SYDVKM. The ends were cut back, 5 bases at V and 1 base at J, with 17 bases in the middle. CDR3 DNA sequence: TGTGCCAGCAGTCCCTTCTCTCGCGGAGTGAACACCGGGGAGCTGTTTTTT. Translated: CASSPFSRGVNTGELFF.

V and J are TRBV6-1 and TRBJ1-5, with unresolved D. With 10 bases removed from V and 6 bases from J, the gap between germline ends came to 16 bases. Germline loops: CDR1 MNHNS, CDR2 SASEGT. This CDR3 has 13 residues. This CDR3 is CATSWASAQPQHF. In nucleotides, the CDR3 is TGTGCCACCTCCTGGGCCTCGGCTCAGCCCCAGCATTTT.

This rearrangement joins TRBV6-5 to TRBJ2-7; the match to TRBD2 covers 7 bases. CDR3 length: 11 amino acids. Looked up from germline, CDR1 is MNHEY and CDR2 is SVGAGI. The J segment lost 5 bases and the V segment lost 7 bases, leaving 2 bases of the junction unmatched. The CDR3 protein is CASTRGDEQYF. The CDR3 nucleotides are TGTGCCAGCACCCGGGGGGACGAGCAGTACTTC.

This chain connects TRBV9 to TRBJ2-2; 8 bases line up with TRBD1. Germline V gives CDR1 SGDLS, CDR2 YYNGEE. The V and J ends lost 4 bases and 5 bases, in that order; junction bases with no gene match: 13. The CDR3 extends over 17 amino acids. The CDR3 coding sequence is TGTGCCAGCAGCCCCCGAGCCGGGACAGGTAGGACCGGGGAGCTGTTTTTT. The encoded protein is CASSPRAGTGRTGELFF.

The chain couples TRBV10-3 to TRBJ1-5; 10 bases map to TRBD1. The CDR3 consists of 14 residues. The V gene end was trimmed by 6 bases and the J gene end by 6 bases; junction bases not matched to a gene: 5. In germline, CDR1 is ENHRY, CDR2 SYGVKD. CDR3 sequence: CAIRGQGRGQPQHF. The CDR3, as DNA: TGTGCCATCAGGGGACAGGGGCGCGGTCAGCCCCAGCATTTT.

This chain uses TRBV28 with TRBJ1-1; no clear D. The V and J ends lost 8 bases and 1 base respectively, with 17 bases between them. The CDR3 sequence is 15 residues long. Germline CDR1 MDHEN, CDR2 SYDVKM. The CDR3 is CASDLAPFGNTEAFF. The CDR3 DNA is TGTGCCAGCGACTTAGCCCCCTTCGGGAACACTGAAGCTTTCTTT. The full variable domain, completed using reference TRBV28 and TRBJ1-1, is DVKVTQSSRYLVKRTGEKVFLECVQDMDHENMFWYRQDPGLGLRLIYFSYDVKMKEKGDIPEGYSVSREKKERFSLILESASTNQTSMYLCASDLAPFGNTEAFFGQGTRLTVV.

The V gene is TRBV7-6, the J gene TRBJ2-1; the D is unclear. The V end was cut by 4 bases, the J end by 7 bases, with 8 bases between. CDR3 size: 12 residues. The V gene's germline CDR1 is SGHVS and CDR2 FNYEAQ. CDR3 coding DNA: TGTGCCAGCAGCTCCGGTTTAAATGAGCAGTTCTTC. Its translation: CASSSGLNEQFF.

This rearrangement joins TRBV13 to TRBJ2-5, with TRBD1 identical over 8 bases. This CDR3 comprises 17 residues. The V gene end was trimmed by 4 bases and the J gene end by 0 bases; junction bases not matched to a gene: 10. Germline loops: CDR1 PRHDT, CDR2 FYEKMQ (reference sequence). The CDR3 here is CASSSQNYRGNQETQYF. CDR3 nucleotides: TGTGCCAGCAGCTCCCAAAACTACAGGGGGAACCAAGAGACCCAGTACTTC.

The J gene is TRBJ2-2, the V gene TRBV11-3; D is unresolved. Germline V gene sequence: CDR1 SGHNT, CDR2 YENEEA. The CDR3 runs to 15 residues. V gave up 5 bases and J gave up 5 bases, with 15 bases separating them. CDR3 nucleotide sequence: TGTGCCAGCAGCCCCACAACTCTAGATACCGGGGAGCTGTTTTTT. Translation: CASSPTTLDTGELFF. Filled out from reference TRBV11-3 and TRBJ2-2, the complete variable domain reads EAGVVQSPRYKIIEKKQPVAFWCNPISGHNTLYWYLQNLGQGPELLIRYENEEAVDDSQLPKDRFSAERLKGVDSTLKIQPAELGDSAVYLCASSPTTLDTGELFFGEGSRLTVL.

The J gene is TRBJ2-5, the V gene TRBV7-9; 13 bases map to TRBD2. Germline V gives CDR1 SEHNR, CDR2 FQNEAQ (reference sequence). CDR3 length equals 17 residues. Trimming cost V 4 bases and J 2 bases; bases outside gene matches: 7. The CDR3 DNA is TGTGCCAGCAGCTGGGGGACTAGCGGGGTGGGGCAAGAGACCCAGTACTTC. Translation: CASSWGTSGVGQETQYF.

This chain links TRBV5-1 with TRBJ2-2, with D possibly TRBD1 on 5 matching bases. V shed 0 bases and J shed 3 bases, with 12 bases lying between them. The germline CDR1 and CDR2 sequences are SGHRS and YFSETQ. The CDR3 contains 16 residues. CDR3 DNA sequence: TGCGCCAGCAGCTTGGGGGGCGCCACTTACACCGGGGAGCTGTTTTTT. It specifies CASSLGGATYTGELFF.

The chain carries TRBV2 and TRBJ2-7; D is perhaps TRBD1 (6 bases). The CDR3 runs to 13 residues. The germline gives CDR1 SNHLY, CDR2 FYNNEI. V was clipped by 3 bases and J by 6 bases, with 12 bases between them. The CDR3 nucleotides read TGTGCCAGCAGTGAGTTCAGGGGTAGCGAGCAGTACTTC. Translating gives CASSEFRGSEQYF. Full variable domain (missing parts from reference TRBV2 and TRBJ2-7): EPEVTQTPSHQVTQMGQEVILRCVPISNHLYFYWYRQILGQKVEFLVSFYNNEISEKSEIFDDQFSVERPDGSNFTLKIRSTKLEDSAMYFCASSEFRGSEQYFGPGTRLTVT.

V is TRBV19 and J is TRBJ2-5; 8 nucleotides match TRBD1. CDR1 LNHDA and CDR2 SQIVND come from the germline V gene (reference sequence). The CDR3 has 17 amino acids. With 0 bases clipped from V and 2 bases from J, the junction kept 8 bases outside the gene matches. DNA for the CDR3: TGTGCCAGTAGTATAGATTTCTCTAGGACAGGGCAAGAGACCCAGTACTTC. It encodes CASSIDFSRTGQETQYF. The complete variable domain, with remaining parts taken from reference TRBV19 and TRBJ2-5, reads DGGITQSPKYLFRKEGQNVTLSCEQNLNHDAMYWYRQDPGQGLRLIYYSQIVNDFQKGDIAEGYSVSREKKESFPLTVTSAQKNPTAFYLCASSIDFSRTGQETQYFGPGTRLLVL.

This clone appeared once. The V and J genes are TRBV28 and TRBJ2-5; tentative D call: TRBD1 (6 bases). Germline V lookup: CDR1 MDHEN, CDR2 SYDVKM. The germline V and J ends were trimmed by 4 bases and 5 bases, with 17 bases remaining between them. The CDR3 is 15 amino acids. CDR3 in DNA: TGTGCCAGCAGTTCCGGGACACGAGGGGTCGAGACCCAGTACTTC. Its protein is CASSSGTRGVETQYF.

The V call is TRBV6-5, the J call TRBJ2-3, with 8 nucleotides matching TRBD2. The CDR3 is 14 amino acids. Per the germline V gene, CDR1 is MNHEY and CDR2 is SVGAGI. Trimming cost V 6 bases and J 2 bases; bases outside gene matches: 4. Here the CDR3 reads CASSKRGTTDTQYF. The CDR3 nucleotides are TGTGCCAGCAGCAAGCGGGGGACCACAGATACGCAGTATTTT.

This clone was observed at least ten times. The J gene is TRBJ2-7, the V gene TRBV4-2; possible D gene TRBD2, 5 bases. The V end was cut by 0 bases, the J end by 1 base, with 13 bases between. The germline V gene has CDR1 LGHNA and CDR2 YNFKEQ. This CDR3 is built from 16 residues. DNA of the CDR3: TGTGCCAGCAGCCAAGAAGGTGGCAGCGGATCCTACGAGCAGTACTTC. Residues: CASSQEGGSGSYEQYF.

The CDR3 nucleotides are TGTGCCAGCAGCCCAGGTGGACAGTCCTACAATGAGCAGTTCTTC. This codes for CASSPGGQSYNEQFF. This sequence joins TRBV7-2 and TRBJ2-1, with D possibly matching TRBD1 (6 bases). The CDR3 length is 15 residues. CDR1 is SGHTA and CDR2 is FQGNSA in the germline V gene. V shed 5 bases and J shed 1 base, with 12 bases lying between them. The full variable domain, rest sourced from reference TRBV7-2 and TRBJ2-1, is GAGVSQSPSNKVTEKGKDVELRCDPISGHTALYWYRQSLGQGLEFLIYFQGNSAPDKSGLPSDRFSAERTGGSVSTLTIQRTQQEDSAVYLCASSPGGQSYNEQFFGPGTRLTVL.

This chain links TRBV28 with TRBJ1-4, with 8 bases fitting TRBD1. J was trimmed by 6 bases and V by 2 bases; bases with no gene match: 5. The CDR3 length is 15 residues. Germline CDR1 MDHEN, CDR2 SYDVKM. The CDR3 nucleotides read TGTGCCAGCAGTTTAACAGGGGGTATGGATGAAAAACTGTTTTTT. This encodes CASSLTGGMDEKLFF.

This chain uses TRBV7-3 with TRBJ2-7; 9 positions agree with TRBD2. The CDR3 covers 14 residues. In germline, CDR1 is SGHTA, CDR2 FQGTGA. The J segment lost 2 bases and the V segment lost 3 bases, leaving 2 bases of the junction unmatched. CDR3: CASSLREGPYEQYF. The CDR3 DNA reads as TGTGCCAGCAGCTTGCGGGAGGGCCCCTACGAGCAGTACTTC.

The chain has TRBV7-6 and TRBJ2-7; 7 bases fit TRBD1. J gave up 7 bases and V 0 bases, and 6 bases lay outside the gene matches. This CDR3 has 14 amino acids. Looked up from germline, CDR1 is SGHVS and CDR2 is FNYEAQ. CDR3 DNA sequence: TGTGCCAGCAGCTTAGCGGGGGACAGAGAGGAGCAGTACTTC. It translates to CASSLAGDREEQYF.